This TCR beta chain was recorded in a study of shared clonotypes between healthy human individuals. This clone was found once. The antigen is undetermined. Naive CD8 populations comprised CD45RO-negative cells positively selected for CCR7, excluding terminally differentiated effector memory CD45RA+ cells. Adult Caucasians living in Nashville, Tennessee made up all of the donors. CDR3 length: 13 amino acids. Trimming cost V 7 bases and J 2 bases, with 9 bases left between them. Germline-derived CDR1 and CDR2 are WSHSY and SAAADI. Study-level findings and limits: Limitation of the genetic and exposure-history diversity represented came from the few donors. Generation probabilities were higher for clonotypes shared across all four sorted-subset donors than for unshared ones.

Generated by immunoSEQ multiplex PCR, the TCRdb table keeps only in-frame clones and is missing some. The table has around 2,000,000 clones, 85% to 95% seen once; the top ten hold about 1.1%. The receptor was isolated from a man aged 18 to 29 in good health. The sample comprised naive CD8+ T cells sorted from blood. The chain links TRBV10-2 to TRBJ2-1; D is uncertain. The DNA for the CDR3 is TGCGCCAGCATTCAGGAACCCTACAATGAGCAGTTCTTC. Translating gives CASIQEPYNEQFF.